The clone carrying this T cell receptor (beta chain) was seen at least ten times. The data were taken from a study of T cells in Graves' hyperthyroidism and ophthalmopathy. Overall study context: Initial diagnosis, before any treatment, was when peripheral blood was collected.

Germline lookup yields CDR1 SNHLY and CDR2 FYNNEI. V lost 3 bases, J lost 6 bases, and 4 bases stayed unmatched. This CDR3 is 15 amino acids long. Template material for amplifying TCR beta CDR3 regions consisted of RNA transcripts. Researchers ran a first-round RT-PCR on the TCR CDR3 using the HTBI primer set. TCRdb reprocessed the multiplex PCR reads with MiXCR, giving one entry per CDR3 protein. The data show approximately 620,000 distinct CDR3 sequences, around 16% seen once. The sample consisted of blood. The chain joins TRBV2 to TRBJ1-4; TRBD1 matches at 10 bases. The sequence came from a woman between 35 and 50 years old with Graves' ophthalmopathy. CDR3 region: CASSDSGQGYEKLFF. Written as DNA, the CDR3 is TGTGCCAGCAGTGATTCGGGACAGGGGTATGAAAAACTGTTTTTT.